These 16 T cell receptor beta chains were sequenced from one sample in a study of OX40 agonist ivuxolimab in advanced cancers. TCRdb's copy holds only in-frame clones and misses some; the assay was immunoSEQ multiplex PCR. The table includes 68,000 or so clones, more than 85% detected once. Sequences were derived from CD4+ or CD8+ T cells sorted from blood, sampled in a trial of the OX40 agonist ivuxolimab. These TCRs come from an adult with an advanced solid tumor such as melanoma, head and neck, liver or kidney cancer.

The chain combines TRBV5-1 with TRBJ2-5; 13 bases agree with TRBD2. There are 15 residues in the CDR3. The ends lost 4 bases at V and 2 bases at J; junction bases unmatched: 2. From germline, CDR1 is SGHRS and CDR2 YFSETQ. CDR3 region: CASSTGLAGQETQYF. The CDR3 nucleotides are TGCGCCAGCAGCACGGGACTAGCGGGACAAGAGACCCAGTACTTC.

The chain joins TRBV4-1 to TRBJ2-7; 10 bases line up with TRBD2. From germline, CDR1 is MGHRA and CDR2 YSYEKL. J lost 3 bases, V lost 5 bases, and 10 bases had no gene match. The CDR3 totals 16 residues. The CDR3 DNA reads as TGCGCCAGCAGCAACGGAGCGGGAGGGCCCTTCTACGAGCAGTACTTC. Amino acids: CASSNGAGGPFYEQYF.

The CDR3 reads CASSSGDSNSPLHF. CDR3 nucleotides: TGTGCCAGCAGTTCCGGGGACAGTAATTCACCCCTCCACTTT. The chain has TRBV6-6 and TRBJ1-6; TRBD1 matches 7 bases. Germline lookup yields CDR1 MNHNY and CDR2 SVGAGI (reference sequence). The J segment lost 6 bases and the V segment lost 4 bases, leaving 3 bases of the junction unmatched. The CDR3 runs 14 residues.

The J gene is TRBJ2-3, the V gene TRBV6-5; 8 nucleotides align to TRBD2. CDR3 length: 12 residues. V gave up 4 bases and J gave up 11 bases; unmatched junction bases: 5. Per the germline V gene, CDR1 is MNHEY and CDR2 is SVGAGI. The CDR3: CASSSELAEQYF. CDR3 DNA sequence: TGTGCCAGCAGTTCAGAACTAGCGGAGCAGTATTTT.

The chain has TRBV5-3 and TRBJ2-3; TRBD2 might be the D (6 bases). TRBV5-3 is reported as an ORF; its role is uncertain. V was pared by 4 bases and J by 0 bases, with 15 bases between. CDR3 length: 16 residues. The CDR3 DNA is TGTGCCAGAAGCCCGTGTCGGACTATTAGCACAGATACGCAGTATTTT. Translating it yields CARSPCRTISTDTQYF.

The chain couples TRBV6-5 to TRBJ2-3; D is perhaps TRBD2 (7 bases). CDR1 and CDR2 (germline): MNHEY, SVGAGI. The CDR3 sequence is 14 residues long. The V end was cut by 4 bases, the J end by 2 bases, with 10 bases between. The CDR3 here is CASSWGGLTDTQYF. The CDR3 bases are TGTGCCAGCAGTTGGGGGGGCCTCACAGATACGCAGTATTTT.

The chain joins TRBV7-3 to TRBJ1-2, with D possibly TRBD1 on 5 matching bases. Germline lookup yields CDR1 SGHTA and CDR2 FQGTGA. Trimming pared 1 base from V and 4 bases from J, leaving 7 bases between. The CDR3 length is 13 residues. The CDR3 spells CASSLMGGYGYTF. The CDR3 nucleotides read TGTGCCAGCAGCTTAATGGGGGGCTATGGCTACACCTTC. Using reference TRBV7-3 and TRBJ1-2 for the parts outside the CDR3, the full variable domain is GAGVSQTPSNKVTEKGKYVELRCDPISGHTALYWYRQSLGQGPEFLIYFQGTGAADDSGLPNDRFFAVRPEGSVSTLKIQRTERGDSAVYLCASSLMGGYGYTFGSGTRLTVV.

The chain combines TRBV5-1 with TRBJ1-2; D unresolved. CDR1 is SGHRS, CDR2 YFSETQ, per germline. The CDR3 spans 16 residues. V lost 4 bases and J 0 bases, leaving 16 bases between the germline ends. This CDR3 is CASSLGGGSSNYGYTF. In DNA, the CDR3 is TGCGCCAGCAGCCTGGGCGGCGGCAGCTCTAACTATGGCTACACCTTC.

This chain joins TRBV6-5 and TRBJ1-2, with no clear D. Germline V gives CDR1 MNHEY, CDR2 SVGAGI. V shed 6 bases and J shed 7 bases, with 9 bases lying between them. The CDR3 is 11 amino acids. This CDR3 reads CASRAIGGYTF. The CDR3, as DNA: TGTGCCAGCAGAGCCATAGGTGGCTACACCTTC.

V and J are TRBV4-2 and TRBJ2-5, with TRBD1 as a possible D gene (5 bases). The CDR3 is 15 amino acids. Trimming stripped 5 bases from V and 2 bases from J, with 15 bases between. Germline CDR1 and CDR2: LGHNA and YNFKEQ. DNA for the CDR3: TGTGCCAGCAGCTCACCGGCAGGGTCGCAAGAGACCCAGTACTTC. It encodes CASSSPAGSQETQYF.

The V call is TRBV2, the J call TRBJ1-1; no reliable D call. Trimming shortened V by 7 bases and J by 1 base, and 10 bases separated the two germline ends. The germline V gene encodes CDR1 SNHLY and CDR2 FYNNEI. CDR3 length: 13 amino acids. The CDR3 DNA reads TGTGCCAGCAAATCGGGGTGGAACACTGAAGCTTTCTTT. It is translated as CASKSGWNTEAFF.

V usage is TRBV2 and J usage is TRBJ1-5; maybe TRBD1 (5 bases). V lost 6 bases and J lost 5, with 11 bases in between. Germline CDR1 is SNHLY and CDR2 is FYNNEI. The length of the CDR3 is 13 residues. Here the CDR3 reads CASRGEVDQPQHF. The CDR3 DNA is TGTGCCAGCAGGGGGGAAGTAGATCAGCCCCAGCATTTT.

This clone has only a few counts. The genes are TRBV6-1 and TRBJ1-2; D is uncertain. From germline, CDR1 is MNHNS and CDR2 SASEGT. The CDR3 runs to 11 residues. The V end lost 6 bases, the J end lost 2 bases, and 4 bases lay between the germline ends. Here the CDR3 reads CASSRNYGYTF. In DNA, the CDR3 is TGTGCCAGCAGCCGGAACTATGGCTACACCTTC.

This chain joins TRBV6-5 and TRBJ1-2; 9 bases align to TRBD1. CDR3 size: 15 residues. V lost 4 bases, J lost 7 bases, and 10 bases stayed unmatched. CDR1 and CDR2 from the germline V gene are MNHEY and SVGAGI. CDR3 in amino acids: CASSFDKQGARGYTF. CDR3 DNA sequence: TGTGCCAGCAGTTTTGATAAACAGGGGGCGCGTGGCTACACCTTC.

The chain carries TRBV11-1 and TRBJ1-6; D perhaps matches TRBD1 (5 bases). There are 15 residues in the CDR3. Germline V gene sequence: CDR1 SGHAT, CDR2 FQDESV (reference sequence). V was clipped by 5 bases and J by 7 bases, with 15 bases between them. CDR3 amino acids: CASSTTDSSNSPLHF. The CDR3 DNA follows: TGTGCCAGCAGCACCACTGACAGTTCGAATTCACCCCTCCACTTT. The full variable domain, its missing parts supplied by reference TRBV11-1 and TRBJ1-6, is EAEVAQSPRYKITEKSQAVAFWCDPISGHATLYWYRQILGQGPELLVQFQDESVVDDSQLPKDRFSAERLKGVDSTLKIQPAELGDSAMYLCASSTTDSSNSPLHFGNGTRLTVT.

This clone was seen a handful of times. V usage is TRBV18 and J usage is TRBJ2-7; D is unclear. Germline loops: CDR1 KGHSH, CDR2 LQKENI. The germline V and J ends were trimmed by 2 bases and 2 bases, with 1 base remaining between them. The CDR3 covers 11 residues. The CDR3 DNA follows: TGTGCCAGCTCACCAGCCTACGAGCAGTACTTC. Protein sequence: CASSPAYEQYF.